This T cell receptor (beta chain) is drawn from a study of regulatory T cells in long-lasting Graves disease. Study-wide context: Graves' disease counted as persistent after over 5 years of antithyroid drugs with positive TSH receptor antibodies. General observations from the study: There were preferences for TRBV28, TRBJ1-2 and TRBJ2-5 in persistent disease. Accuracy was possibly reduced by small sample size.

In building TCR beta libraries, iRepertoire HTBI primers were used together with Arm-PCR of CDR3 regions. TCRdb called the multiplex PCR reads again in MiXCR, with one record for every CDR3 protein. The sample shows approximately 440,000 distinct CDR3 sequences, less than 25% of them seen only once. Time point here: persistent/refractory GD, antithyroid drugs over 5 years with positive TRAb. The authors made the TCR library using RNA they extracted from PBMCs. An endocrinology unit in Xi'an, China, supplied the patients. Per germline, CDR1 LNHDA and CDR2 SQIVND (reference sequence). Trimming removed 3 bases from V and 7 bases from J; junction bases left unmatched: 11. This CDR3 has 16 residues. Comment on this clonotype: Its matching antigen is unknown.

Sequencing was performed on peripheral blood mononuclear cells (PBMCs), taken when the disease was refractory, from a patient treated with antithyroid drugs. This TCR came from a female donor with Graves disease. The chain carries TRBV19 and TRBJ2-7, with 11 bases matching TRBD2. CDR3 in DNA: TGTGCCAGTAGTATTGCTAGCGGGAGGAATGCCCGGGAGCAGTACTTC. Translated: CASSIASGRNAREQYF.